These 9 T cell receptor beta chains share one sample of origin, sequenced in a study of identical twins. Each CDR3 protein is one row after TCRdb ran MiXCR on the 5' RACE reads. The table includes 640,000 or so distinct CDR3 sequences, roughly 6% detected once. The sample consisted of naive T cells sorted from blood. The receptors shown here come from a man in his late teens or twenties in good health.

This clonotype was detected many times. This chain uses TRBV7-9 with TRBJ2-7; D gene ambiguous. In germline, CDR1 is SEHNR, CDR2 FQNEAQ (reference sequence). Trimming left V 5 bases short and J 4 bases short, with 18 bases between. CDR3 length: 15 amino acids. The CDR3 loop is CASSPPSRAWYEQYV. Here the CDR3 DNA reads TGTGCCAGCAGCCCCCCGAGTAGGGCCTGGTACGAGCAGTACGTC.

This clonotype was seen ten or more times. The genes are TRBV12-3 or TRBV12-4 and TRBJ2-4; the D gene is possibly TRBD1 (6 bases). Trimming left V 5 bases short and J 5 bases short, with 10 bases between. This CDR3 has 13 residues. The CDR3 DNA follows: TGTGCCAGCAGTCCCAGGACAGAAAACATTCAGTACTTC. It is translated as CASSPRTENIQYF.

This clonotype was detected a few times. This chain's CDR3 is CASSPELGRGGQSGANVLTF. The DNA for the CDR3 is TGCGCCAGCAGCCCGGAACTTGGACGCGGGGGCCAATCTGGGGCCAACGTCCTGACTTTC. The chain is built from TRBV4-3 and TRBJ2-6; possibly TRBD2 for D (7 bases). This CDR3 is 20 amino acids long. Germline V CDR1 and CDR2: LGHNA, YSLEER. V dropped 4 bases and J dropped 1 base, with 23 bases sitting between them.

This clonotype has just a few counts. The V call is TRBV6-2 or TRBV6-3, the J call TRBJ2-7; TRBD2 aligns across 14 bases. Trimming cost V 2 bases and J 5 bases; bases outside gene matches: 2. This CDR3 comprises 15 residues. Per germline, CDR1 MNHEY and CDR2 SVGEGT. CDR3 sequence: CASSYRTSGRNEQYV. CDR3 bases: TGTGCCAGCAGTTACAGGACTAGCGGGAGGAACGAGCAGTACGTC.

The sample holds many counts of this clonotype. The CDR3 DNA reads TGTGCCAGCAGCCTCTCTTTGGGGGGCTATGGCTACACCTTC. It translates to CASSLSLGGYGYTF. The chain joins TRBV12-3 or TRBV12-4 to TRBJ1-2; TRBD1 is a possible D gene (5 bases). The CDR3 contains 14 residues. The V gene lost 6 bases and the J gene lost 4 bases, with 15 bases spanning the gap.

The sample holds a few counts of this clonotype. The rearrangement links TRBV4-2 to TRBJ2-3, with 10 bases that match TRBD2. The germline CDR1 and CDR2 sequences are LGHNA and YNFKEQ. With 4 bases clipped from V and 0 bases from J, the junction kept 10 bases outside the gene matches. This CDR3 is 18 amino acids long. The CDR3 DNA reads TGTGCCAGCAGCCCGAGGACTAGCGGAGTCACTAGCACAGATACGCAGTATTTT. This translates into CASSPRTSGVTSTDTQYF.

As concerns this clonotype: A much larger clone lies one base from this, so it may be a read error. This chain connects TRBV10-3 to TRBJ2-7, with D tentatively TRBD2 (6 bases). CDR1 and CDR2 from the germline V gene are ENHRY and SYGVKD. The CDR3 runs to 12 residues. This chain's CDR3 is CATLGLTYEQHV. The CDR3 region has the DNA TGTGCCACCTTGGGACTCACCTACGAGCAGCACGTC.

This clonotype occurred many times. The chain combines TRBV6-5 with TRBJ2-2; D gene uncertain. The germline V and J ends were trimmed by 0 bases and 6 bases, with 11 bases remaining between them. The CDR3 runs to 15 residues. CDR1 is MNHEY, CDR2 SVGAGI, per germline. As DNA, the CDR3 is TGTGCCAGCAGTTACTCGAGCACCGGAGCCGGGGAGCTGTTTTTT. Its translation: CASSYSSTGAGELFF.

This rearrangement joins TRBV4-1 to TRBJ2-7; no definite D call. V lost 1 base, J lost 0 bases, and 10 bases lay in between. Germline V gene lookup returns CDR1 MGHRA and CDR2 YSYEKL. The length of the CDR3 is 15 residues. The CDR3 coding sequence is TGCGCCAGCAGCCAAGGGGCTTGGGGCTCCTACGAGCAGTACGTC. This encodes CASSQGAWGSYEQYV.